This T cell receptor beta chain was documented in a study of blood T cell repertoires in COVID-19. V was clipped by 6 bases and J by 4 bases, with 7 bases between them. The CDR3 covers 12 residues. In germline, CDR1 is MNHEY, CDR2 SVGAGI. Clones were sequenced by immunoSEQ multiplex PCR, and TCRdb holds only the in-frame ones, with some missing. The sample holds around 20,000 clones, 90% to 95% seen once. What was sequenced was peripheral blood. The J gene is TRBJ1-3, the V gene TRBV6-5; D not certain. The clonotype originates from a woman aged 45-60 years with active COVID-19. Written as DNA, the CDR3 is TGTGCCAGCAGGTCCCCAGGAAACACCATATATTTT. This gives the protein CASRSPGNTIYF.